This T cell receptor beta chain was sequenced for a study of shared clonotypes between healthy human individuals. Study results and caveats: Generation probabilities of non-shared clonotypes were lower (relative to those shared by all four donors).

Germline V gives CDR1 SGHNT, CDR2 YYREEE (reference sequence). V lost 2 bases and J 5 bases, leaving 13 bases between the germline ends. CDR3 length: 14 residues. The table came from immunoSEQ multiplex PCR; TCRdb's copy has only in-frame clones and leaves some out. The sample contains 2 million to 2.5 million clones, roughly 92% of which appear only once. The study drew its donors from healthy HIV-negative adults without recent acute infections or vaccinations. This clone was seen a single time. Its antigen remains unknown. The sample comprised naive CD4+ T cells from PBMCs. Subset specified: CD45RA+ positively selected. The source of this sequence is a man younger than 30 in good health. Some clones in this sample may be carry-over from other donors' samples. The chain employs TRBV5-4 and TRBJ2-5, with a weak D call TRBD1 (7 bases). CDR3 DNA sequence: TGTGCCAGCAGCTTTGAGGGGGCGGGGGAGACCCAGTACTTC. Translating it yields CASSFEGAGETQYF.